One and the same sample provided the 18 T cell receptor beta chains below, sequenced in a study of early T cells in non-severe SARS-CoV-2 infection. Via MiXCR, TCRdb re-called the 5' RACE reads, giving one row per CDR3 protein. The sample holds 66,000 or so distinct CDR3 sequences, around 13% seen once. Sample: whole blood. The receptors shown here come from an adult who was a healthcare worker with PCR-confirmed SARS-CoV-2 infection or an uninfected control (not recorded which).

The gene calls are TRBV29-1 and TRBJ2-7; D might be TRBD1 or TRBD2, each matching 5 bases. Germline V gene data show CDR1 as SQVTM and CDR2 as ANQGSEA. The CDR3 contains 13 residues. Trimming stripped 1 base from V and 4 bases from J, with 11 bases between. The CDR3 region is CSVEVGRRYEQYF. In nucleotides, the CDR3 is TGCAGCGTTGAAGTGGGACGCCGGTACGAGCAGTACTTC.

This clonotype came up a few times. The V and J genes are TRBV29-1 and TRBJ1-1; no firm D call. The V end lost 4 bases, the J end lost 0 bases, and 6 bases lay between the germline ends. This CDR3 has 12 amino acids. Germline CDR1 and CDR2: SQVTM and ANQGSEA. As DNA, the CDR3 is TGCAGCGTTGGGCCCATGAACACTGAAGCTTTCTTT. Translating gives CSVGPMNTEAFF.

The chain uses TRBV15 and TRBJ1-1, with 7 positions matching TRBD1. Germline CDR1 and CDR2: LNHNV and YYDKDF (reference sequence). The CDR3 loop spans 14 amino acids. The V segment lost 4 bases and the J segment 11 bases; nucleotides outside the gene matches: 13. The CDR3: CATSIAGRQGRAFF. In nucleotides, the CDR3 is TGTGCCACCAGCATTGCCGGACGACAGGGTCGGGCTTTCTTT.

J is TRBJ2-1 and V is TRBV3-1; D is uncertain. Germline CDR1 is LGHDT and CDR2 is YNNKEL (reference sequence). The CDR3 runs to 12 residues. Trimming shortened V by 4 bases and J by 6 bases, and 7 bases separated the two germline ends. The CDR3 reads CASSLLINEQFF. DNA of the CDR3: TGTGCCAGCAGCCTCCTAATCAATGAGCAGTTCTTC.

This clonotype was observed many times. V is TRBV6-5 and J is TRBJ1-2, with 8 bases aligning to TRBD1. The V gene's germline CDR1 is MNHEY and CDR2 SVGAGI. Losses at the gene ends were 5 bases for V and 2 bases for J; bases not matched to a gene: 1. The CDR3 totals 13 residues. The CDR3 protein is CASSQGANYGYTF. The CDR3 DNA sequence: TGTGCCAGCAGTCAGGGGGCGAACTATGGCTACACCTTC.

This clonotype occurred many times. The rearrangement joins TRBV13 to TRBJ2-2; D gene uncertain. Germline lookup yields CDR1 PRHDT and CDR2 FYEKMQ (reference sequence). This CDR3 comprises 15 residues. V was clipped by 0 bases and J by 4 bases, with 9 bases between them. Here the CDR3 DNA reads TGTGCCAGCAGCTTAGGTTCTAGAGGCACCGGGGAGCTGTTTTTT. The encoded protein is CASSLGSRGTGELFF.

This clonotype has just a few counts. This CDR3 reads CASSLALSNQPQHF. CDR3 DNA sequence: TGTGCCAGCAGCTTAGCTCTCAGCAATCAGCCCCAGCATTTT. V and J are TRBV7-9 and TRBJ1-5; D unresolved. Per germline, CDR1 SEHNR and CDR2 FQNEAQ (reference sequence). V lost 0 bases and J 1 base, leaving 4 bases between the germline ends. The CDR3 is 14 amino acids.

Ten or more counts support this clonotype. The chain links TRBV20-1 to TRBJ2-7; 9 positions match TRBD1. The V and J ends lost 1 base and 7 bases, in that order; junction bases with no gene match: 5. The CDR3 contains 13 residues. Germline V gene data show CDR1 as DFQATT and CDR2 as SNEGSKA (reference sequence). DNA for the CDR3: TGCAGTGCTAGAGGGGACAGGGTTCAGGAGCAGTACTTC. Translation gives CSARGDRVQEQYF.

The chain's CDR3 is CASSRTGGTSYNEQFF. DNA of the CDR3: TGTGCCAGCAGCCGGACAGGGGGCACGTCCTACAATGAGCAGTTCTTC. The rearrangement joins TRBV7-3 to TRBJ2-1; 11 positions match TRBD1. CDR1 is SGHTA and CDR2 is FQGTGA in the germline V gene. The CDR3 is 16 residues long. V shed 5 bases and J 1 base; nucleotides not matched to a gene: 4. The full variable domain, with the rest looked up from reference TRBV7-3 and TRBJ2-1, is GAGVSQTPSNKVTEKGKYVELRCDPISGHTALYWYRQSLGQGPEFLIYFQGTGAADDSGLPNDRFFAVRPEGSVSTLKIQRTERGDSAVYLCASSRTGGTSYNEQFFGPGTRLTVL.

In this sample, this clonotype turned up many times. The V call is TRBV4-3, the J call TRBJ2-1; TRBD2 might be the D (6 bases). Germline assignment: CDR1 LGHNA and CDR2 YSLEER. The CDR3 consists of 14 residues. Trimming stripped 1 base from V and 9 bases from J, with 13 bases between. The CDR3 protein is CASSQALALGEQFF. CDR3 nucleotides: TGCGCCAGCAGCCAAGCTCTAGCGCTAGGTGAGCAGTTCTTC.

This clonotype was recorded a few times. This sequence joins TRBV6-6 and TRBJ1-1; 8 bases are a match to TRBD1. Looked up from germline, CDR1 is MNHNY and CDR2 is SVGAGI (reference sequence). This CDR3 is 13 amino acids long. With V trimmed by 6 bases and J by 1 base, 1 base remained unmatched. The CDR3 DNA is TGTGCCAGCAGGGACAGGGAGAACACTGAAGCTTTCTTT. This sequence encodes CASRDRENTEAFF.

The chain joins TRBV7-9 to TRBJ2-4, with D possibly TRBD2 on 6 matching bases. The CDR3 contains 15 residues. CDR1 and CDR2 from the germline V gene are SEHNR and FQNEAQ (reference sequence). The V and J ends lost 2 bases and 8 bases respectively, with 16 bases between them. The CDR3: CASSLLGLRRDIQYF. For the CDR3, the DNA is TGTGCCAGCAGCTTATTAGGACTCCGGAGGGACATTCAGTACTTC.

This chain joins TRBV28 and TRBJ2-5; TRBD2 agrees at 12 bases. This CDR3 has 19 residues. The V gene's germline CDR1 is MDHEN and CDR2 SYDVKM. The trim removed 5 bases at V and 2 bases at J, leaving 15 bases unmatched. The CDR3 reads CASSGQLGLAGREQETQYF. Here the CDR3 DNA reads TGTGCCAGCAGTGGTCAGCTAGGACTAGCGGGGAGGGAACAAGAGACCCAGTACTTC.

This clonotype was seen more than once but under ten times. At one end the junction does not follow the germline gene, possibly because of a read error. The chain combines TRBV7-6 with TRBJ1-2; D might be TRBD1 (6 bases). Germline V gene sequence: CDR1 SGHVS, CDR2 FNYEAQ. The CDR3 is 12 residues long. CDR3 in amino acids: CAGSSTTGGYTF. DNA of the CDR3: TGTGCCGGCAGCTCTACGACAGGCGGCTACACCTTC.

The rearrangement links TRBV4-2 to TRBJ2-1, with TRBD2 matching 11 bases. The germline gives CDR1 LGHNA, CDR2 YNFKEQ. With 1 base clipped from V and 9 bases from J, the junction kept 8 bases outside the gene matches. The CDR3 loop spans 16 amino acids. CDR3 coding DNA: TGTGCCAGCAGCCAAGCTTTAGGGACTAGCGGTTTTGAGCAGTTCTTC. It is translated as CASSQALGTSGFEQFF.

Concerning this clonotype: This may arise from a read error, as a much more abundant clone is one base away. No conserved phenylalanine or tryptophan ends this CDR3, so it is likely a read error. Here the CDR3 DNA reads TGTGCCAGCAGCATACAGGGGATTGACTATGGCTACACCATC. Protein product: CASSIQGIDYGYTI. This chain links TRBV12-3 or TRBV12-4 with TRBJ1-2, with TRBD1 identical over 7 bases. CDR3 size: 14 residues. The ends lost 6 bases at V and 3 bases at J; junction bases unmatched: 7.

In this sample, this clonotype turned up a few times. The gene calls are TRBV10-2 and TRBJ2-2; D is possibly TRBD1 or TRBD2 (5 bases each). Germline V lookup: CDR1 WSHSY, CDR2 SAAADI. Trimming stripped 6 bases from V and 1 base from J, with 21 bases between. The CDR3 consists of 18 residues. As DNA, the CDR3 is TGCGCCAGCAGGGAATCCCCGGGACGGCTACTGAACACCGGGGAGCTGTTTTTT. It translates to CASRESPGRLLNTGELFF.

This clonotype has a count of ten or more. A read error may account for a junction end that differs from germline. The rearrangement links TRBV6-2 or TRBV6-3 to TRBJ1-2; D remains ambiguous. The CDR3 is 16 residues long. The germline CDR1 and CDR2 sequences are MNHEY and SVGEGT. CDR3 sequence (DNA): TGCACCAGCACCGGGAATAAGGCGGGGAGCTACTATGGCTACACCTTC. It is translated as CTSTGNKAGSYYGYTF.